One sample yielded the 23 T cell receptor beta chains listed below, sequenced in a study of T cells in Graves' hyperthyroidism and ophthalmopathy. What was amplified from RNA transcripts were TCR beta CDR3 regions. The primer set for the first-round RT-PCR of the TCR CDR3 was HTBI. TCRdb analysed the multiplex PCR reads with MiXCR anew, one entry per CDR3 protein. Of some 620,000 distinct CDR3 sequences in the sample, around 16% were seen once. Material for sequencing was blood. Every receptor here comes from a woman aged 30 to 39 with Graves' hyperthyroidism.

This clonotype was seen just once. With a much larger clone just one base away, this may be a read error. The chain uses TRBV11-2 and TRBJ2-3, with 8 bases fitting TRBD2. V was clipped by 4 bases and J by 4 bases; unmatched bases: 7. From germline, CDR1 is SGHAT and CDR2 FQNNGV. This CDR3 is 15 amino acids long. CDR3 sequence: CASSSRSGTADTQYF. CDR3 DNA: TGTGCCAGCAGCTCCCGTAGCGGGACTGCAGATACGCAGTATTTT.

This clonotype has ten or more counts. The rearrangement uses TRBV27 and TRBJ1-5, with D unresolved. V lost 1 base to trimming and J lost 2 bases, with 3 bases between them. This CDR3 has 13 amino acids. Germline lookup yields CDR1 MNHEY and CDR2 SMNVEV (reference sequence). Here the CDR3 DNA reads TGTGCCAGCAGTTTATTAGGCAATCAGCCCCAGCATTTT. It yields the protein CASSLLGNQPQHF.

This clonotype was found a few times. The DNA of the CDR3 is TGCAGCGTTGTTTCCGTGACCTACGAGCAGTACTTC. Translation gives CSVVSVTYEQYF. The J gene is TRBJ2-7, the V gene TRBV29-1; D is undetermined. V lost 4 bases and J lost 2, with 9 bases in between. This CDR3 is built from 12 residues. The germline V gene encodes CDR1 SQVTM and CDR2 ANQGSEA.

V gene TRBV7-2 combines with J gene TRBJ2-3, with 10 bases identical to TRBD2. Germline V lookup: CDR1 SGHTA, CDR2 FQGNSA. V dropped 2 bases and J dropped 2; count of bases not matched to a gene: 7. This CDR3 has 17 residues. The chain's CDR3 is CASSLHPSGRATDTQYF. In DNA form, the CDR3 reads TGTGCCAGCAGCTTACACCCTAGCGGGAGAGCCACAGATACGCAGTATTTT.

The chain employs TRBV15 and TRBJ2-1; 8 nucleotides agree with TRBD1. CDR3 length equals 16 residues. The ends lost 3 bases at V and 5 bases at J; junction bases unmatched: 9. Germline V gives CDR1 LNHNV, CDR2 YYDKDF (reference sequence). CDR3 DNA: TGTGCCACCAGCAGGATGTTGCAGGGGGCTGACAATGAGCAGTTCTTC. Protein product: CATSRMLQGADNEQFF.

This clonotype has at least ten counts. V usage is TRBV5-5 and J usage is TRBJ2-3, with a possible D match to TRBD2 (6 bases). The CDR3 length is 15 residues. V was trimmed by 0 bases and J by 3 bases, leaving 11 bases between them. Germline CDR1 SGHKS, CDR2 YYEKEE (reference sequence). DNA of the CDR3: TGTGCCAGCAGCTTGGCGCAGGGAGGAACAGATACGCAGTATTTT. This sequence encodes CASSLAQGGTDTQYF. The whole variable domain, filled in from reference TRBV5-5 and TRBJ2-3, reads DAGVTQSPTHLIKTRGQQVTLRCSPISGHKSVSWYQQVLGQGPQFIFQYYEKEERGRGNFPDRFSARQFPNYSSELNVNALLLGDSALYLCASSLAQGGTDTQYFGPGTRLTVL.

In the case of this clonotype: A much bigger clone sits one base away, suggesting this may be a read error. The CDR3: CASSLGQTYNERFF. The CDR3 nucleotides are TGTGCCAGCAGCTTGGGTCAGACCTACAATGAGCGGTTCTTC. The V call is TRBV7-9, the J call TRBJ2-1; D is uncertain. Looked up from germline, CDR1 is SEHNR and CDR2 is FQNEAQ (reference sequence). The CDR3 totals 14 residues.

The sample holds many counts of this clonotype. The J gene is TRBJ1-5, the V gene TRBV7-9; maybe TRBD1 (5 bases). CDR1 is SEHNR, CDR2 FQNEAQ, per germline (reference sequence). The CDR3 covers 15 residues. The V and J ends lost 1 base and 2 bases respectively, with 9 bases between them. This CDR3 reads CASSLGGAGNQPQHF. The CDR3 DNA reads as TGTGCCAGCAGCTTAGGAGGGGCAGGCAATCAGCCCCAGCATTTT. The variable domain in full, with the rest retrieved from reference TRBV7-9 and TRBJ1-5, is DTGVSQNPRHKITKRGQNVTFRCDPISEHNRLYWYRQTLGQGPEFLTYFQNEAQLEKSRLLSDRFSAERPKGSFSTLEIQRTEQGDSAMYLCASSLGGAGNQPQHFGDGTRLSIL.

In DNA, the CDR3 is TGTGCCACCAGCAGGGACCCATACAATGAGCAGTTCTTC. It is translated as CATSRDPYNEQFF. V usage is TRBV24-1 and J usage is TRBJ2-1; the D gene could be TRBD1 or TRBD2 (5 bases each). There are 13 residues in the CDR3. The V gene's germline CDR1 is KGHDR and CDR2 SFDVKD. Trimming removed 7 bases at V and 4 bases at J, with 10 bases between.

In this sample, this clonotype turned up many times. The chain has TRBV27 and TRBJ2-1; the match to TRBD2 covers 8 bases. V was clipped by 1 base and J by 8 bases; unmatched bases: 7. CDR1 is MNHEY and CDR2 is SMNVEV in the germline V gene (reference sequence). The CDR3 runs 15 residues. CDR3 DNA sequence: TGTGCCAGCAGTTTATGGACAGCGGGAGCGGATGAGCAGTTCTTC. Residues: CASSLWTAGADEQFF.

This clonotype was detected a few times. V and J are TRBV27 and TRBJ1-5; D gene ambiguous. V was pared by 1 base and J by 0 bases, with 10 bases between. This CDR3 is 16 amino acids long. Germline V gene data show CDR1 as MNHEY and CDR2 as SMNVEV (reference sequence). This CDR3 is CASSLYGEPSNQPQHF. The CDR3, as DNA: TGTGCCAGCAGTTTATACGGGGAGCCTAGCAATCAGCCCCAGCATTTT.

In its sample, this clonotype was seen many times. The chain employs TRBV7-9 and TRBJ2-7, with D possibly TRBD2 on 6 matching bases. The germline V gene has CDR1 SEHNR and CDR2 FQNEAQ (reference sequence). Trimming took 4 bases from V and 6 from J, leaving 13 bases between them. The CDR3 runs to 13 residues. The CDR3 DNA reads as TGTGCCAGCAGCTCTCTTGGGGGAGGCGAGCAGTACTTC. As protein: CASSSLGGGEQYF.

The chain combines TRBV29-1 with TRBJ1-3, with unresolved D. The CDR3 spans 14 residues. Per germline, CDR1 SQVTM and CDR2 ANQGSEA. V dropped 4 bases and J dropped 0 bases, with 10 bases sitting between them. The CDR3 reads CSVGGVTSGNTIYF. The CDR3 DNA is TGCAGCGTTGGTGGGGTGACCTCTGGAAACACCATATATTTT.

V gene TRBV19 combines with J gene TRBJ2-3; D remains unclear. Deletions cut 4 bases from V and 3 bases from J, with 11 bases between. Per germline, CDR1 LNHDA and CDR2 SQIVND (reference sequence). The CDR3 extends over 14 amino acids. The CDR3 here is CASSTALGTDTQYF. CDR3 in DNA: TGTGCCAGTAGTACCGCCCTCGGGACAGATACGCAGTATTTT.

This clonotype came up many times. This chain uses TRBV6-2 or TRBV6-3 with TRBJ2-5; TRBD1 agrees at 9 bases. Germline lookup yields CDR1 MNHEY and CDR2 SVGEGT. This CDR3 comprises 13 residues. J gave up 3 bases and V 5 bases, and 1 base lay outside the gene matches. The CDR3 sequence: CASSRQGEETQYF. CDR3 nucleotide sequence: TGTGCCAGCAGTCGACAGGGGGAAGAGACCCAGTACTTC.

This clonotype was counted at least ten times. The rearrangement joins TRBV6-2 or TRBV6-3 to TRBJ2-1; TRBD2 aligns across 7 bases. Unmatched junction bases numbered 8, after V lost 3 bases and J lost 0 bases. Germline V gene lookup returns CDR1 MNHEY and CDR2 SVGEGT. The CDR3 extends over 17 amino acids. The CDR3 loop is CASSYGRRTSSYNEQFF. DNA of the CDR3: TGTGCCAGCAGTTATGGTAGGCGGACTAGCTCCTACAATGAGCAGTTCTTC.

This clonotype appeared many times. This chain joins TRBV12-5 and TRBJ2-7, with D unclear. Germline lookup yields CDR1 LGHNT and CDR2 FRNRAP. The CDR3 length is 13 residues. V dropped 0 bases and J dropped 6 bases, with 9 bases sitting between them. CDR3 region: CASGLVLGAEQYF. As DNA, the CDR3 is TGTGCTAGTGGTTTGGTACTTGGCGCCGAGCAGTACTTC.

This chain connects TRBV19 to TRBJ2-2; D is perhaps TRBD1 (5 bases). The germline V gene has CDR1 LNHDA and CDR2 SQIVND (reference sequence). The CDR3 extends over 16 amino acids. The V gene lost 7 bases and the J gene lost 0 bases, with 15 bases spanning the gap. The CDR3 coding sequence is TGTGCCAGTACTTACGACAGCTTGTCGAACACCGGGGAGCTGTTTTTT. Translation: CASTYDSLSNTGELFF. Supplemented by reference TRBV19 and TRBJ2-2, the full variable domain reads DGGITQSPKYLFRKEGQNVTLSCEQNLNHDAMYWYRQDPGQGLRLIYYSQIVNDFQKGDIAEGYSVSREKKESFPLTVTSAQKNPTAFYLCASTYDSLSNTGELFFGEGSRLTVL.

The chain links TRBV9 to TRBJ2-3; D is undetermined. V lost 5 bases, J lost 0 bases, and 7 bases lay in between. This CDR3 spans 13 amino acids. Germline lookup yields CDR1 SGDLS and CDR2 YYNGEE. In DNA form, the CDR3 reads TGTGCCAGCAGAGGGCTTAGCACAGATACGCAGTATTTT. Translated, it gives CASRGLSTDTQYF.

This clonotype was observed at least ten times. The CDR3: CASSQTIYEQYF. The DNA for the CDR3 is TGTGCCAGCAGCCAAACGATATACGAGCAGTACTTC. The chain combines TRBV11-2 with TRBJ2-7; the D is unclear. The V gene lost 5 bases and the J gene lost 4 bases, with 9 bases spanning the gap. The CDR3 covers 12 residues. Per germline, CDR1 SGHAT and CDR2 FQNNGV.

This clonotype was seen ten or more times. This CDR3 reads CASSWTGGATNEKLFF. The CDR3 DNA reads as TGTGCCAGCAGTTGGACAGGGGGAGCAACTAATGAAAAACTGTTTTTT. The J gene is TRBJ1-4, the V gene TRBV7-2; 10 nucleotides line up with TRBD1. Germline V gives CDR1 SGHTA, CDR2 FQGNSA. The CDR3 length is 16 residues. Trimming cost V 6 bases and J 0 bases; bases outside gene matches: 4.

Ten or more counts support this clonotype. The J gene is TRBJ1-1, the V gene TRBV12-3 or TRBV12-4; D is undetermined. The V end lost 2 bases, the J end lost 1 base, and 5 bases lay between the germline ends. This CDR3 has 13 residues. CDR3 DNA sequence: TGTGCCAGCAGTTTAAACGCGAACACTGAAGCTTTCTTT. Translated: CASSLNANTEAFF.

This clonotype was observed a single time. This rearrangement joins TRBV4-1 to TRBJ1-4, with 8 bases fitting TRBD1. After removal of 0 bases from V and 8 bases from J, the junction contained 5 bases not matched to a gene. This CDR3 contains 15 residues. Per germline, CDR1 MGHRA and CDR2 YSYEKL. The CDR3 bases are TGCGCCAGCAGCCAAGAGACAGGGGTATTGGAAAAACTGTTTTTT. Translated: CASSQETGVLEKLFF.